The present T cell receptor beta chain was sequenced within a study of cytotoxic CD8 clonotypes in ibrutinib-treated CLL (dated by TCRdb to 2020 to 2022). As for the study more broadly: The cohort had about ten relapsed/refractory and roughly 14 treatment-naive patients; some 17 were IGHV unmutated. Responses were partial in approximately 24 patients and complete in 2; after median around 72 months follow-up, around 15 stayed in remission and approximately twelve progressed. Response samples were obtained after a median of 12 months of treatment, with a range of roughly 6 to 40 months. On average, each sample yielded around 250,000 productive templates and tens of thousands of productive rearrangements. Of the roughly 79 people in the trial, about 27 had longitudinal samples available. Cryopreserved peripheral blood mononuclear cells were collected at three points: before therapy, at response, and at either sustained remission or disease progression. Patients were still on ibrutinib when every remission and progressive disease sample was collected. Overall study results and their limits: Clonality increased at ibrutinib response, stayed stable in sustained remission, and fell back toward baseline at progression. Public clonotypes were rare and either contracted or stayed stable during treatment, and the rise in clonality at ibrutinib response reflected the expansion of private clonotypes. Sampling times were not matched between patients in sustained remission and patients whose disease was progressing, and lymph node repertoires were not examined. At baseline, clonality was higher than in age-matched healthy donors and showed a strong correlation with circulating CD8+ T-cell counts.

In regard to this clone: Which antigen it targets is not known. The input lacks base qualities; no much larger clone sits a single base away.

What the time point label conveys for this sample: around 2 years on ibrutinib. For TCR beta library preparation, 1.5 to 2 micrograms of genomic DNA was extracted from cryopreserved PBMCs. Longitudinal blood samples from CLL patients on ibrutinib monotherapy were analyzed using high-throughput TCR beta sequencing. The patients took part in an open-label, single-center phase 2 trial of ibrutinib monotherapy. Measured from the cysteine to the phenylalanine, the CDR3 is 15 residues long. Here the CDR3 DNA is all that survives: 45 bases in frame from base 1. As encoded in the germline V gene, CDR1 is SGHVS while CDR2 is FNYEAQ. The junction carries 11 bases between V and J, which are trimmed by 5 bases and 0 bases respectively. On a MiSeq, deep resolution sequencing aimed for a depth between 1 in 1 million and 1 in 200,000 T cells, with each clonotype covered 10x on average. The immunoSEQ hsTCRB Kit was used to generate TCR beta libraries. Concerning the study's data processing: Data were analyzed with ImmunoSEQ Data Assistant and ImmunoSEQ Analyzer, with V, D and J genes assigned per IMGT definitions. Clonality, with values ranging from 0 to 1, was calculated as one minus the normalized Shannon entropy of productive rearrangement frequencies. Only overrepresented clonotypes making up at least 0.05% of the repertoire of each patient were included in the public clonotype analysis. Repertoires from more than ten age-matched healthy donors in immuneACCESS were used as clonality controls. Here the immuneACCESS table is served through TCRdb, limited to in-frame sequences with V and J called. Missing clones are a known gap in these copies; in checked studies unresolved V genes cover under half, and the rest lacks a known reason. The DNA gave D and trimming, while V, J and clone size come from that table. In all, the sample holds 150,000 to 250,000 clones, and around 72% of those were seen once. The top ten clones comprise 10% to 15% of the sample.

The V gene is TRBV7-6 and the J gene is TRBJ2-1; no D gene call is confident. The source of this sequence is a human donor with chronic lymphocytic leukemia. The sequences come from PBMCs, collected after 24 months of ibrutinib treatment. The CDR3 loop reads CASSSYKSSYNEQFF. The DNA reads as follows: TGTGCCAGCAGCAGTTACAAGAGCTCCTACAATGAGCAGTTCTTC. With the portions outside the CDR3 filled from the reference TRBV7-6 and TRBJ2-1 genes, the complete variable region becomes GAGVSQSPRYKVTKRGQDVALRCDPISGHVSLYWYRQALGQGPEFLTYFNYEAQQDKSGLPNDRFSAERPEGSISTLTIQRTEQRDSAMYRCASSSYKSSYNEQFFGPGTRLTVL.